The present T cell receptor (beta chain) was sequenced within a study of response to subunit inactivated influenza vaccine. Remarks on this clonotype: Its specificity is not known.

Each CDR3 protein is one row after TCRdb ran MiXCR on the RT-PCR reads. The sample records a few hundred thousand distinct CDR3 sequences, around 15% being singletons. CDR1 is MNHEY, CDR2 SVGEGT, per germline. The V end was cut by 5 bases, the J end by 3 bases, with 11 bases between. This CDR3 region has 13 residues. Findings and caveats of the study: It was the authors' suggestion that each seasonal influenza vaccination recruits few new T cells.

The TCR was taken from a man aged 50 to 60 who received an inactivated influenza vaccine. The sample consisted of PBMCs from blood, taken roughly 13 days after vaccination. V usage is TRBV6-2 or TRBV6-3 and J usage is TRBJ2-7; tentative D call: TRBD1 (5 bases). CDR3 sequence reads: CASSQGFFYEQYF. The CDR3 nucleotides are TGTGCCAGCAGTCAGGGATTTTTCTACGAGCAGTACTTC.